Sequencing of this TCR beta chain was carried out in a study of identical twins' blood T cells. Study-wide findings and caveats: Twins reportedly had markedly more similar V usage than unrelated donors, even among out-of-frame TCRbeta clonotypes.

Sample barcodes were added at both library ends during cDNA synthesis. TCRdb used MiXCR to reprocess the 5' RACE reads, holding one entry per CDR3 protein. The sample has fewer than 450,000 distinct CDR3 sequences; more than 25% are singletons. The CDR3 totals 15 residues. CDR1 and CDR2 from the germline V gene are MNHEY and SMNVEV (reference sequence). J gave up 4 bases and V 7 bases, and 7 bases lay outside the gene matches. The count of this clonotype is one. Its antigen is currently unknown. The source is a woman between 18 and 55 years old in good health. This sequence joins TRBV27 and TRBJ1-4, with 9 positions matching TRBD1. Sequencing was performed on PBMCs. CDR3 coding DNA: TGTGCCAGCATGGCCGGGGGACAGGGTAATGAAAAACTGTTTTTT. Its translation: CASMAGGQGNEKLFF. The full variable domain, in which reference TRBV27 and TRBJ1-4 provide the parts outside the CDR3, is EAQVTQNPRYLITVTGKKLTVTCSQNMNHEYMSWYRQDPGLGLRQIYYSMNVEVTDKGDVPEGYKVSRKEKRNFPLILESPSPNQTSLYFCASMAGGQGNEKLFFGSGTQLSVL.